This is a list of T cell receptor beta chains from one sample in a study of beta chain features in type 1 diabetes. Only in-frame clones appear in the TCRdb table, and some are missing; sequencing was by immunoSEQ multiplex PCR. This table has tens of thousands of clones, around a third appearing once. The sequencing input was stem cell memory CD4+ T cells from blood. The receptors were gathered from a woman under 30 in good health. CDR3s leave out the opening cysteine and the closing phenylalanine or tryptophan.

ASSGGIIAGGQETQY	TRBV5-1	TRBJ2-5
ASSLPGAGNTEAF	TRBV5-1	TRBJ1-1
ASSLGGLSPEQF	TRBV5-4	TRBJ2-1
ASSLASPTYNEQF	TRBV7-2	TRBJ2-1
AISERTGENTEAF	TRBV10-3	TRBJ1-1
ASSLGLGAQY	TRBV7-2	TRBJ2-3
ASSGRGDTDTQY	TRBV7-8	TRBJ2-3
ASSLGGYLSYNEQF	TRBV28	TRBJ2-1
ASSLASRGLTEAF	TRBV5-1	TRBJ1-1
ASNPGGTTYNEQF	TRBV7-8	TRBJ2-1
AVLPGTYGYT	TRBV6-1	TRBJ1-2
ASSSDYRNNEQF	TRBV5-4	TRBJ2-1
ASSSEGVGTGELF	TRBV5-1	TRBJ2-2
ASSPGGGETQY	TRBV18	TRBJ2-5
ASSLGTGGGEQY	TRBV5-1	TRBJ2-7
ASSNMASSYEQY	TRBV19	TRBJ2-7
ASIEPGHLRTGELF	TRBV6-6	TRBJ2-2
ASSLARSFNQPQH	TRBV7-2	TRBJ1-5
ASSLQGTDTQY	TRBV9	TRBJ2-3
ASSRSTGLLLSETQY	TRBV27	TRBJ2-5
ASSLETEAF	TRBV18	TRBJ1-1
AWRGTGQPQH	TRBV30	TRBJ1-5
ASRPSGQGLRDYT	TRBV5-6	TRBJ1-2